A single sample gave rise to the 24 T cell receptor beta chains below, sequenced in a study of T cell responses to AZD1222 COVID-19 vaccine. Using immunoSEQ multiplex PCR, the repertoire was profiled, and TCRdb retains in-frame clones only, with some absent. This repertoire shows roughly 100,000 clones, roughly 82% found once; its top ten account for around 5.1%. The sequencing here drew on peripheral blood, taken on day 0 of AZD1222 vaccination. The receptors here all came from an adult in good health.

For the CDR3, the DNA is TGTGCCAGCAGTGACCCCGTTGGGGCTTCACCCTATGTGGGCTACACCTTC. Translating it yields CASSDPVGASPYVGYTF. V gene TRBV6-2 or TRBV6-3 combines with J gene TRBJ1-2; D might be TRBD1 (5 bases). The CDR3 covers 17 residues. V was shortened by 5 bases and J by 8 bases, with 27 bases between the two germline ends. Germline lookup yields CDR1 MNHEY and CDR2 SVGEGT.

This clone came up a few times. This chain links TRBV6-5 with TRBJ1-4; D possibly corresponds to TRBD1 (6 bases). Trimming removed 2 bases at V and 4 bases at J, with 8 bases between. CDR3 length equals 14 residues. Germline-derived CDR1 and CDR2 are MNHEY and SVGAGI. CDR3 sequence (DNA): TGTGCCAGCAGTTACGGCAGGGGTAATGAAAAACTGTTTTTT. Protein product: CASSYGRGNEKLFF.

The chain uses TRBV10-2 and TRBJ2-6; possible D gene TRBD1, 6 bases. There are 19 residues in the CDR3. With 6 bases removed from V and 0 bases from J, the gap between germline ends came to 21 bases. Germline-derived CDR1 and CDR2 are WSHSY and SAAADI. CDR3: CASRTVLGGSGSGANVLTF. For the CDR3, the DNA is TGCGCCAGCAGGACTGTACTTGGGGGCTCAGGCTCTGGGGCCAACGTCCTGACTTTC.

The chain has TRBV9 and TRBJ2-3, with 10 bases matching TRBD1. The germline V gene encodes CDR1 SGDLS and CDR2 YYNGEE. V lost 3 bases to trimming and J lost 0 bases; unmatched junction nucleotides: 7. The CDR3 has 17 residues. The CDR3 region has the DNA TGTGCCAGCAGCGCGGGACAGGGGTTGACTAGCACAGATACGCAGTATTTT. Translated, it gives CASSAGQGLTSTDTQYF.

The genes are TRBV18 and TRBJ2-3; 14 bases line up with TRBD2. CDR3 length equals 16 residues. With V trimmed by 3 bases and J by 7 bases, 6 bases remained unmatched. The germline CDR1 and CDR2 sequences are KGHSH and LQKENI. The CDR3 protein is CASSPVTSGGAHTQYF. For the CDR3, the DNA is TGTGCCAGCTCACCGGTGACTAGCGGGGGGGCGCATACGCAGTATTTT.

V is TRBV9 and J is TRBJ2-1; D might be TRBD1 (5 bases). This CDR3 comprises 15 residues. Germline-derived CDR1 and CDR2 are SGDLS and YYNGEE. V was clipped by 4 bases and J by 1 base, with 12 bases between them. DNA for the CDR3: TGTGCCAGCAGCACGACAGTTCTATCCTACAATGAGCAGTTCTTC. This gives the protein CASSTTVLSYNEQFF.

The genes are TRBV2 and TRBJ1-1; unclear D gene. Deletions cut 7 bases from V and 0 bases from J, with 6 bases between. The CDR3 runs to 12 residues. CDR1 and CDR2 (germline): SNHLY, FYNNEI. This chain's CDR3 is CASKTVNTEAFF. The CDR3 region has the DNA TGTGCCAGCAAAACGGTGAACACTGAAGCTTTCTTT.

The CDR3 nucleotides read TGCAGCGTCCTACTCACCGCCCGAGGACAAGCTTTCTTT. Its translation is CSVLLTARGQAFF. The V call is TRBV29-1, the J call TRBJ1-1; D remains unclear. CDR1 is SQVTM, CDR2 ANQGSEA, per germline. The V gene lost 6 bases and the J gene lost 9 bases, with 20 bases spanning the gap. The CDR3 is 13 residues long.

This clone was recorded a few times. V usage is TRBV18 and J usage is TRBJ2-5; D uncertain. Germline V lookup: CDR1 KGHSH, CDR2 LQKENI. This CDR3 is built from 13 residues. Trimming took off 0 bases at V and 4 bases at J, with 6 bases between the two ends. The CDR3 reads CASSPPVRETQYF. The CDR3 DNA reads TGTGCCAGCTCACCACCGGTTAGAGAGACCCAGTACTTC. Variable domain in full (rest from reference TRBV18 and TRBJ2-5): NAGVMQNPRHLVRRRGQEARLRCSPMKGHSHVYWYRQLPEEGLKFMVYLQKENIIDESGMPKERFSAEFPKEGPSILRIQQVVRGDSAAYFCASSPPVRETQYFGPGTRLLVL.

V gene TRBV2 combines with J gene TRBJ1-2; a weak D match, TRBD1 (5 bases). Germline V CDR1 and CDR2: SNHLY, FYNNEI. Trimming cost V 7 bases and J 8 bases, with 23 bases left between them. The CDR3 loop spans 15 amino acids. CDR3 sequence (DNA): TGTGCCAGCACCCCGCGGTCGGCGGAGGGGCGAGGCTACACCTTC. Translating gives CASTPRSAEGRGYTF.

This chain links TRBV28 with TRBJ1-2; possibly TRBD1 for D (5 bases). The CDR3 is made up of 13 amino acids. Per the germline V gene, CDR1 is MDHEN and CDR2 is SYDVKM. The ends were cut back, 4 bases at V and 4 bases at J, with 10 bases in the middle. CDR3 nucleotides: TGTGCCAGCAGTTCCGGGACCCTCTATGGCTACACCTTC. It yields the protein CASSSGTLYGYTF.

This chain links TRBV4-1 with TRBJ1-1; 7 bases line up with TRBD1. The CDR3 consists of 16 residues. From germline, CDR1 is MGHRA and CDR2 YSYEKL. V lost 2 bases to trimming and J lost 3 bases; unmatched junction nucleotides: 9. The CDR3 loop is CASSQQGGFRDTEAFF. In DNA, the CDR3 is TGCGCCAGCAGCCAACAGGGGGGGTTTAGGGACACTGAAGCTTTCTTT.

This chain uses TRBV6-6 with TRBJ1-3, with D uncertain. The germline V gene encodes CDR1 MNHNY and CDR2 SVGAGI (reference sequence). V was shortened by 4 bases and J by 0 bases, with 4 bases between the two germline ends. The CDR3 sequence is 13 residues long. The chain's CDR3 is CASSSNSGNTIYF. The CDR3, as DNA: TGTGCCAGCAGTTCCAACTCTGGAAACACCATATATTTT.

The V and J genes are TRBV30 and TRBJ1-2; 9 bases agree with TRBD1. CDR1 is GTSNPN, CDR2 SVGIG, per germline (reference sequence). The CDR3 has 14 residues. Trimming at V came to 1 base and at J to 5 bases, leaving 5 bases not matched to a gene. The CDR3 loop is CAWSGTGGWYGYTF. CDR3 bases: TGTGCCTGGAGTGGAACAGGGGGCTGGTATGGCTACACCTTC.

The genes are TRBV6-5 and TRBJ1-4, with 7 bases lining up with TRBD1. V lost 7 bases, J lost 8 bases, and 10 bases stayed unmatched. The CDR3 extends over 14 amino acids. Germline-derived CDR1 and CDR2 are MNHEY and SVGAGI. The CDR3 reads CASMQTGSEEKLFF. The CDR3 DNA sequence: TGTGCCAGCATGCAGACAGGGAGTGAAGAAAAACTGTTTTTT.

The V and J genes are TRBV11-2 and TRBJ1-1, with TRBD1 matching over 7 bases. The CDR3 length is 13 residues. CDR1 is SGHAT, CDR2 FQNNGV, per germline. Trimming removed 5 bases from V and 1 base from J; junction bases left unmatched: 1. The CDR3 loop is CASSRQGNTEAFF. The CDR3 bases are TGTGCCAGCAGCAGACAGGGGAACACTGAAGCTTTCTTT.

This chain uses TRBV7-2 with TRBJ1-5, with D possibly matching TRBD1 (5 bases). This CDR3 has 15 residues. V lost 5 bases and J lost 3, with 14 bases in between. From germline, CDR1 is SGHTA and CDR2 FQGNSA. The CDR3 nucleotides are TGTGCCAGCAGCCTACATGGGACCCTCAATCAGCCCCAGCATTTT. It translates to CASSLHGTLNQPQHF.

The chain has TRBV5-1 and TRBJ2-1; D perhaps matches TRBD2 (5 bases). CDR1 is SGHRS, CDR2 YFSETQ, per germline. The CDR3 consists of 14 residues. Trimming cost V 4 bases and J 6 bases, with 14 bases left between them. CDR3 in DNA: TGCGCCAGCAGCCCGGGAACTGGCGGCAATGAGCAGTTCTTC. It specifies CASSPGTGGNEQFF.

The V and J genes are TRBV9 and TRBJ1-1; no firm D call. This CDR3 has 14 amino acids. Germline loops: CDR1 SGDLS, CDR2 YYNGEE. V was cut by 3 bases and J by 0 bases, with 9 bases left in between. CDR3 sequence (DNA): TGTGCCAGCAGCGCCGAACCAGTGAACACTGAAGCTTTCTTT. Protein: CASSAEPVNTEAFF.

The V gene is TRBV12-3 or TRBV12-4, the J gene TRBJ1-2, with D unclear. Trimming removed 3 bases from V and 3 bases from J, with 8 bases in between. This CDR3 spans 13 amino acids. The CDR3 nucleotides are TGTGCCAGCAGTTTTCAAGCCTACTATGGCTACACCTTC. Translating it yields CASSFQAYYGYTF.

There are a few counts of this clone. The chain joins TRBV5-1 to TRBJ1-5; no clear D gene. The V gene's germline CDR1 is SGHRS and CDR2 YFSETQ. This CDR3 is 14 amino acids long. The V end lost 7 bases, the J end lost 0 bases, and 11 bases lay between the germline ends. CDR3 residues: CASPLGHSNQPQHF. The CDR3 nucleotides read TGCGCCAGCCCCCTTGGGCATAGCAATCAGCCCCAGCATTTT.

In its sample, this clone was seen a few times. This chain uses TRBV19 with TRBJ1-1; D gene unclear. Trimming removed 7 bases from V and 5 bases from J, with 20 bases in between. CDR3 length: 15 residues. Per germline, CDR1 LNHDA and CDR2 SQIVND (reference sequence). The CDR3 nucleotides are TGTGCCAGTAAAGTCACGCTGACCTCGCGGACTGAAGCTTTCTTT. Translating gives CASKVTLTSRTEAFF.

This chain joins TRBV6-5 and TRBJ2-7; D remains ambiguous. Trimming cost V 5 bases and J 1 base, with 6 bases left between them. This CDR3 is 12 amino acids long. Looked up from germline, CDR1 is MNHEY and CDR2 is SVGAGI. CDR3 DNA sequence: TGTGCCAGCAGTACCGATTCCTACGAGCAGTACTTC. Encoded protein: CASSTDSYEQYF.

This sequence joins TRBV19 and TRBJ2-7, with 8 positions matching TRBD1. The V gene end was trimmed by 10 bases and the J gene end by 1 base; junction bases not matched to a gene: 9. The V gene's germline CDR1 is LNHDA and CDR2 SQIVND (reference sequence). The CDR3 has 14 amino acids. This CDR3 is CATETGTGSYEQYF. The DNA for the CDR3 is TGTGCCACTGAAACCGGGACAGGATCCTACGAGCAGTACTTC.